This TCR beta chain was identified during a study of cytomegalovirus exposure and HLA in healthy donors. General study findings and limits: In a later analysis, TCR beta V- and J-gene trimming showed a link to a missense DCLRE1C variant.

Amplification used 60 Vbeta primers and 13 Jbeta primers. The method was immunoSEQ multiplex PCR; TCRdb's version includes in-frame clones alone and lacks a portion of them. The table has approximately 100,000 clones, about 83% seen once; the top ten hold roughly 4.9%. With regard to this clone: Its antigen remains unknown.

The specimen sequenced was PBMCs. This TCR was sampled from a female donor in good health and CMV-seropositive.

CDR3 sequence reads: CAWSGFSANYGYTF. The CDR3 nucleotides read TGTGCCTGGAGTGGGTTCTCAGCTAACTATGGCTACACCTTC. The chain has TRBV30 and TRBJ1-2; no reliable D call. The CDR3 contains 14 residues. The V gene lost 1 base and the J gene lost 0 bases, with 9 bases spanning the gap. Germline V gives CDR1 GTSNPN, CDR2 SVGIG (reference sequence).